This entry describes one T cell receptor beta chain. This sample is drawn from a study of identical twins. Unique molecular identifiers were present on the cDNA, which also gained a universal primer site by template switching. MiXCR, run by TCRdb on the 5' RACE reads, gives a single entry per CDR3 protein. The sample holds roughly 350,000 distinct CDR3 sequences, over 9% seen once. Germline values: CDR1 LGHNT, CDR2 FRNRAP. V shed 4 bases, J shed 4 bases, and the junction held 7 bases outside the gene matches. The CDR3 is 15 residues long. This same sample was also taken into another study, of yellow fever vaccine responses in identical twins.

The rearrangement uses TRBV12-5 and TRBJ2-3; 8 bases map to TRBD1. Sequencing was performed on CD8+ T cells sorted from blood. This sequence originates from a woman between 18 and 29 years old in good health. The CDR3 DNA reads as TGTGCTAGTGGTTGGAACAGGGGGATGTCAGATACGCAGTATTTT. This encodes CASGWNRGMSDTQYF.